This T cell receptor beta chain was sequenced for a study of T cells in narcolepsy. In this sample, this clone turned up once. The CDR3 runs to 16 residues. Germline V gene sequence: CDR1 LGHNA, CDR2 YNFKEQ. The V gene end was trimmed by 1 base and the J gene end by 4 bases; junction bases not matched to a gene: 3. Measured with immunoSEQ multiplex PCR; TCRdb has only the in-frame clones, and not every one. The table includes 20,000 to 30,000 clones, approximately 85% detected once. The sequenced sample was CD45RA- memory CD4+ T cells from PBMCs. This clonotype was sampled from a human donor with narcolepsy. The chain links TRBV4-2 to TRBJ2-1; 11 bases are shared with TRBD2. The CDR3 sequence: CASSQGTSGRYNEQFF. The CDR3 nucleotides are TGTGCCAGCAGCCAAGGGACTAGCGGGCGGTACAATGAGCAGTTCTTC.